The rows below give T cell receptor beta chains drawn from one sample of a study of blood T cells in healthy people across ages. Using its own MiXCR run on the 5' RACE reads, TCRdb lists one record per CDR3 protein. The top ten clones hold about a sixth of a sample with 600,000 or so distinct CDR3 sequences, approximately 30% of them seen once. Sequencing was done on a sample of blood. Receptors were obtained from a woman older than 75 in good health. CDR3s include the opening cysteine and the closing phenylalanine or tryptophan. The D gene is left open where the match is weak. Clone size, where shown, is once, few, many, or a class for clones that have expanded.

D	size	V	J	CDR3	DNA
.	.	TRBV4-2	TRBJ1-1	CASSPRRVEEAFF	TGTGCCAGCAGCCCCCGAAGGGTAGAAGAAGCTTTCTTT
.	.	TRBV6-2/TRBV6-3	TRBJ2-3	CASSVFTDTQYF	TGTGCCAGCAGTGTATTTACAGATACGCAGTATTTT
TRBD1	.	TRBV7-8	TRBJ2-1	CASSFSTRTGAYNEQFF	TGTGCCAGCAGCTTCTCCACTCGGACAGGGGCCTACAATGAGCAGTTCTTC
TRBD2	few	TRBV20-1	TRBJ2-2	CSAGTSGVTGELFF	TGCAGTGCTGGGACTAGCGGGGTTACCGGGGAGCTGTTTTTT
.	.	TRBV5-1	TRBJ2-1	CASSLQGGQTYNEQFF	TGCGCCAGCAGCTTACAGGGGGGGCAAACCTACAATGAGCAGTTCTTC
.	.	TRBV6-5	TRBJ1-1	CASSIKGSSTEAFF	TGTGCCAGCAGCATTAAGGGAAGTAGCACTGAAGCTTTCTTT
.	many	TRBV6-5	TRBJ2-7	CASRGTADPYEQYF	TGTGCCAGCCGCGGGACAGCCGATCCCTACGAGCAGTACTTC
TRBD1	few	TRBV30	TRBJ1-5	CAWRQGAGQPQHF	TGTGCCTGGAGACAGGGGGCCGGCCAGCCCCAGCATTTT
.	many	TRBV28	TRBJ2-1	CASSLLWAGRNYNEQFF	TGTGCCAGCAGTTTATTATGGGCGGGGCGAAATTACAATGAGCAGTTCTTC
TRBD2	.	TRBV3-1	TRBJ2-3	CASSQPPILAGARGTDTQYF	TGTGCCAGCAGCCAACCCCCAATTTTAGCGGGGGCCAGGGGCACAGATACGCAGTATTTT
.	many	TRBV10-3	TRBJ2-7	CAISEGRKEDEQYF	TGTGCCATCAGTGAAGGGAGAAAAGAGGACGAGCAGTACTTC
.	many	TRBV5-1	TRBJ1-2	CASSPTSLYGYTF	TGCGCCAGCAGCCCGACGTCTCTCTATGGCTACACCTTC
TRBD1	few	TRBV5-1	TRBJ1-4	CASSLGDRDNEKLFF	TGCGCCAGCAGCTTGGGGGACAGGGATAATGAAAAACTGTTTTTT
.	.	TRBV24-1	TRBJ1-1	CATSDLQGETEAFF	TGTGCCACCAGTGATTTGCAAGGGGAAACTGAAGCTTTCTTT
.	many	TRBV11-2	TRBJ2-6	CASSSFTKWDGANVLTF	TGTGCCAGCAGCTCTTTTACTAAGTGGGATGGGGCCAACGTCCTGACTTTC
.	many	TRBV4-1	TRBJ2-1	CASSQSPARLVDNEQFF	TGCGCCAGCAGCCAATCCCCGGCCAGACTAGTTGACAACGAGCAGTTCTTC
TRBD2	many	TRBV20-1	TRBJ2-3	CSAYGLAGDTQYF	TGCAGTGCTTACGGACTAGCGGGGGATACGCAGTATTTT
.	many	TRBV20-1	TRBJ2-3	CSAPNTDTQYF	TGCAGTGCTCCTAACACAGATACGCAGTATTTT
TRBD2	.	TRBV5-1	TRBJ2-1	CASSFPERGGDNEQFF	TGCGCCAGCAGCTTCCCTGAGCGGGGGGGGGACAATGAGCAGTTCTTC
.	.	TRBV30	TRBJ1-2	CAWTRDLDGGYTF	TGTGCCTGGACCCGGGACCTGGACGGGGGCTACACCTTC
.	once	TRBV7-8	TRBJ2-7	CASSLSVGGVPRYEQYF	TGTGCCAGCAGCTTGTCGGTAGGGGGTGTCCCTCGCTACGAGCAGTACTTC
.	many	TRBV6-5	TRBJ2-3	CASRRGLNPTDTQYF	TGTGCCAGCAGAAGGGGCCTAAATCCCACAGATACGCAGTATTTT
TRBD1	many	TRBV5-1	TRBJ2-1	CASSLELTGVGEQFF	TGCGCCAGCAGCTTGGAGCTGACAGGGGTGGGTGAGCAGTTCTTC
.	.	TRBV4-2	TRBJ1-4	CASSQDSAGNGKLFF	TGTGCCAGCAGCCAAGACTCGGCAGGGAATGGAAAACTGTTTTTT
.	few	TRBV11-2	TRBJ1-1	CASSLPLERTTEAFF	TGTGCCAGCAGCTTACCATTGGAGAGGACGACTGAAGCTTTCTTT
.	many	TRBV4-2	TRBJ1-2	CASSQEPGRDYGYTF	TGTGCCAGCAGCCAAGAGCCGGGCAGGGACTATGGCTACACCTTC
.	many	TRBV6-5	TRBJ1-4	CAVGRATNEKLFF	TGTGCCGTCGGGCGGGCAACTAATGAAAAACTGTTTTTT
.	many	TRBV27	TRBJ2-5	CASSLSPSQETQYF	TGTGCCAGCAGTTTATCCCCCTCTCAAGAGACCCAGTACTTC
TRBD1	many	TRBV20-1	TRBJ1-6	CSAREDRGNSPLHF	TGCAGTGCTAGGGAGGACAGGGGCAATTCACCCCTCCACTTT
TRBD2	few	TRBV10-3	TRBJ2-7	CAISSGGEYNEQYF	TGTGCCATCAGTAGCGGGGGGGAATACAATGAGCAGTACTTC
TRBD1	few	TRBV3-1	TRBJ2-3	CASSQSGTAPYF	TGTGCCAGCAGCCAGTCCGGGACAGCCCCGTATTTT
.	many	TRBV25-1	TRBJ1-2	CASSELRGYTF	TGTGCCAGCAGTGAACTCCGGGGCTACACCTTC
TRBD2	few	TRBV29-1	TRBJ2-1	CSVSDGRGGAEQFF	TGCAGCGTCTCCGACGGGAGGGGGGGGGCTGAGCAGTTCTTC
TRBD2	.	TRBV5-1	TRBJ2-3	CASSTGLAGGPDTQYF	TGCGCCAGCAGCACGGGACTAGCGGGGGGGCCAGATACGCAGTATTTT
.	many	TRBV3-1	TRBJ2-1	CASSQGRIASNEQFF	TGTGCCAGCAGCCAAGGGAGGATAGCATCCAATGAGCAGTTCTTC
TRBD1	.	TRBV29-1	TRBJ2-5	CSVEGTGKTQYF	TGCAGCGTTGAAGGGACAGGGAAGACCCAGTACTTC
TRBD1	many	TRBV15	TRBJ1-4	CATSTRDRTPTNEKLFF	TGTGCCACCAGCACGCGGGACAGGACTCCAACTAATGAAAAACTGTTTTTT
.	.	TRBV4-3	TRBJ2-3	CASSQDILRETQYF	TGCGCCAGCAGCCAAGACATCCTTCGGGAGACGCAGTATTTT
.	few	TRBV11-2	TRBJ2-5	CTSSLGGATQETQYF	TGTACCAGCAGCTTAGGCGGGGCTACCCAAGAGACCCAGTACTTC
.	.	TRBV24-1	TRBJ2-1	CATSGKQEWAYNEQFF	TGTGCCACCAGTGGAAAACAGGAGTGGGCCTACAATGAGCAGTTCTTC
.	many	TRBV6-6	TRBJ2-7	CASSQTFRSTQYF	TGTGCCAGCAGTCAGACTTTTAGGTCAACCCAGTACTTC
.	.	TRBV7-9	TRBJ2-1	CASRSGYNERFF	TGTGCCAGCAGGTCAGGGTACAATGAGCGCTTCTTC
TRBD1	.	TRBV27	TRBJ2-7	CASSLSGQALHEQYF	TGTGCCAGCAGTCTATCCGGACAGGCTCTCCACGAGCAGTACTTC
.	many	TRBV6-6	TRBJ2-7	CASRLGQGKGHEQYF	TGTGCCAGCAGACTGGGGCAGGGTAAGGGGCACGAGCAGTACTTC
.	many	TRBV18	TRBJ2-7	CASSPLRVTYEQYF	TGTGCCAGCTCACCCCTCCGGGTTACCTACGAGCAGTACTTC
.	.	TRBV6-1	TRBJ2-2	CASSEQVNTGELFF	TGTGCCAGCAGTGAGCAGGTGAACACCGGGGAGCTGTTTTTT